This T cell receptor (beta chain) derives from a study of OX40 agonist ivuxolimab in advanced cancers. With regard to the full study: Ivuxolimab, which targeted the costimulatory receptor OX40 (CD134), was an agonistic, fully human IgG2 monoclonal antibody. Of the roughly 54 dose-escalation patients, hepatocellular carcinoma was present in around 19, melanoma in roughly 15, renal cell carcinoma in 9 and head and neck cancer in 9. Partial responses occurred in three dose-escalation patients, of whom one had hepatocellular carcinoma and two had cutaneous melanoma. Peripheral TCRbeta sequencing aimed to test whether ivuxolimab altered TCR sequence diversity and caused clonal T-cell expansion. Intravenous ivuxolimab was administered to patients every 2 weeks at six dose levels: 0.01, 0.1, 0.3, 1.5, 3 and 10 mg/kg. The dose-escalation cohort was about 83% male with a mean age of around 62 years, ranging from 23 to 79. Patients were allowed to have had prior anti-PD-1, anti-PD-L1 or anti-CTLA-4 therapy, and approximately 40% of the dose-escalation patients had been treated with checkpoint inhibitors. The paper covers the monotherapy dose-escalation part of the phase I ivuxolimab trial, which included N = 52 patients.

Study-wide findings and limitations: Low levels of normalized T-cell clonal expansion were also shown by some nonresponding patients. After ivuxolimab, CD8+ T cells had more expanded clones than CD4+ T cells on average. The antigen specificity of the peripheral T cells that underwent clonal expansion was not determined. In the 0.1-3.0 mg/kg groups, partial responders were among the patients with the lowest normalized peripheral clonal expansion, particularly in CD8+ T cells. At doses of 0.1 to 3.0 mg/kg, clonal expansion of both CD4+ and CD8+ blood T cells was observed from baseline to week 6.

Worth noting for this clone: Its target antigen remains unknown. Nothing much larger sits one base from this clone, and base qualities are not available.

The germline V gene supplies CDR1 MNHEY and CDR2 SVGAGI. Including the terminal cysteine and phenylalanine, the CDR3 comprises 13 residues. Just the 39-base CDR3 DNA is kept, in frame starting at base 1. Relative to germline, V is 2 bases shorter and J is 6 bases shorter, with 11 bases between their ends. Patients with autoimmune disease history or receiving systemic immunosuppression were excluded from the trial. Peripheral blood for TCR sequencing was collected from all dose cohorts at baseline, on cycle 4 day 1, and on cycle 7 day 1. Samples came from an open-label, multicenter, first-in-human phase I dose-escalation trial of ivuxolimab. Adults with locally advanced or metastatic melanoma, renal cell carcinoma, hepatocellular carcinoma or head and neck squamous cell carcinoma were enrolled in the trial. Before TCR sequencing, CD4+ T cells and CD8+ T cells were sorted from peripheral blood as separate populations.

For sequencing of the TCRbeta CDR3 region, genomic DNA was extracted from the sorted cells. TCRbeta CDR3 regions were sequenced using the immunoSEQ Assay. The source is immuneACCESS, and TCRdb retained only in-frame sequences with V and J called. Part of the clones is not carried over; for the studies checked, unresolved V genes explain less than half of this, and the remainder is unexplained. The sample includes 45,000 to 50,000 clones, with less than 85% observed a single time. The ten largest clonotypes hold about 2.1% of the sample. The clonotype was recovered from an adult with an advanced solid tumor such as melanoma, head and neck, liver or kidney cancer. Recombination linked TRBV6-5 to TRBJ2-7; no confident D gene assignment can be made. Sequenced here: CD4+ or CD8+ T cells sorted from blood, sampled in a trial of the OX40 agonist ivuxolimab. The CDR3 sequence is CASSYAQSPEQYF. In nucleotide form, the sequence is TGTGCCAGCAGTTACGCCCAGTCCCCCGAGCAGTACTTC.